The 26 T cell receptor beta chains given below trace back to one sample, sequenced in a study of cytomegalovirus exposure and HLA in healthy donors. Sequencing was performed with immunoSEQ multiplex PCR; in TCRdb, only in-frame clones are kept and a portion is missing. The sample lists approximately 120,000 clones, roughly 93% occurring once. The sequenced material came from PBMCs. These receptors were taken from a woman aged 18-29 years in good health and CMV-seronegative.

This rearrangement joins TRBV4-1 to TRBJ2-2, with 12 bases identical to TRBD2. The germline CDR1 and CDR2 sequences are MGHRA and YSYEKL. Trimming at V came to 1 base and at J to 3 bases, leaving 6 bases not matched to a gene. The CDR3 extends over 18 amino acids. The CDR3 is CASSQAPLAGGDTGELFF. The CDR3 DNA follows: TGCGCCAGCAGCCAAGCCCCACTAGCGGGGGGAGACACCGGGGAGCTGTTTTTT.

The chain combines TRBV7-3 with TRBJ2-6; perhaps TRBD1 as D (5 bases). The CDR3 length is 18 residues. CDR1 and CDR2 from the germline V gene are SGHTA and FQGTGA. The V gene lost 1 base and the J gene lost 2 bases, with 15 bases spanning the gap. This chain's CDR3 is CASSLNYRSSAGANVLTF. The CDR3 DNA reads as TGTGCCAGCAGCTTAAACTACAGGTCATCGGCTGGGGCCAACGTCCTGACTTTC.

The gene calls are TRBV5-4 and TRBJ2-1; a weak D match, TRBD1 (6 bases). The CDR3 is 16 residues long. V lost 7 bases, J lost 5 bases, and 22 bases lay in between. In germline, CDR1 is SGHNT, CDR2 YYREEE (reference sequence). For the CDR3, the DNA is TGTGCCAGCCTACCCTGGGGGACACGACCGAACAATGAGCAGTTCTTC. It encodes CASLPWGTRPNNEQFF.

V and J are TRBV28 and TRBJ1-4; TRBD1 matches 8 bases. CDR3 length equals 15 residues. Germline V CDR1 and CDR2: MDHEN, SYDVKM. The V gene end was trimmed by 6 bases and the J gene end by 7 bases; junction bases not matched to a gene: 10. As DNA, the CDR3 is TGTGCCAGCAGGTTGAACACAGGGGGAAGTGAAAAACTGTTTTTT. Its translation is CASRLNTGGSEKLFF.

The V gene is TRBV10-1, the J gene TRBJ2-7, with 8 bases that match TRBD2. The CDR3 contains 15 residues. Germline CDR1 and CDR2: WNHNN and SYGVQD (reference sequence). The V and J ends lost 2 bases and 2 bases, in that order; junction bases with no gene match: 5. The CDR3 sequence: CASSEVAGGTYEQYF. CDR3 nucleotides: TGCGCCAGCAGTGAGGTGGCGGGAGGTACCTACGAGCAGTACTTC.

This clone was detected a few times. The genes are TRBV11-2 and TRBJ1-2; D perhaps matches TRBD1 (6 bases). Germline CDR1 reads SGHAT; CDR2 reads FQNNGV. V lost 0 bases to trimming and J lost 4 bases, with 12 bases between them. CDR3 length equals 15 residues. As DNA, the CDR3 is TGTGCCAGCAGCTTAGATCAAGGGGGAATCTATGGCTACACCTTC. Protein product: CASSLDQGGIYGYTF.

V usage is TRBV19 and J usage is TRBJ2-1, with 8 nucleotides matching TRBD2. Germline V CDR1 and CDR2: LNHDA, SQIVND (reference sequence). The CDR3 length is 17 residues. Trimming cost V 1 base and J 3 bases; bases outside gene matches: 8. The CDR3 loop is CASSIGGTRNLYNEQFF. The CDR3 DNA is TGTGCCAGTAGTATAGGAGGGACTAGGAACCTCTACAATGAGCAGTTCTTC.

This clone was detected only once. This chain connects TRBV5-4 to TRBJ2-7; 8 bases fit TRBD1. Looked up from germline, CDR1 is SGHNT and CDR2 is YYREEE (reference sequence). Trimming took 4 bases from V and 2 from J; bases not matched to a gene: 8. CDR3 length: 15 residues. The CDR3 DNA reads TGTGCCAGCAGCCTAGACACGACAGGGGCCTACGAGCAGTACTTC. It codes for CASSLDTTGAYEQYF.

The V call is TRBV2, the J call TRBJ2-3; 13 positions agree with TRBD2. In germline, CDR1 is SNHLY, CDR2 FYNNEI. This CDR3 contains 15 residues. V lost 5 bases and J lost 9; bases outside the gene matches: 8. In DNA, the CDR3 is TGTGCCAGCAGTACCGGGACTAGCGGGATTGGAACGCAGTATTTT. This translates into CASSTGTSGIGTQYF. Filled out from reference TRBV2 and TRBJ2-3, the complete variable domain reads EPEVTQTPSHQVTQMGQEVILRCVPISNHLYFYWYRQILGQKVEFLVSFYNNEISEKSEIFDDQFSVERPDGSNFTLKIRSTKLEDSAMYFCASSTGTSGIGTQYFGPGTRLTVL.

In its sample, this clone was seen once. The chain employs TRBV7-9 and TRBJ1-4; D remains unclear. Germline CDR1 and CDR2: SEHNR and FQNEAQ (reference sequence). The CDR3 has 13 amino acids. The V end was cut by 8 bases, the J end by 8 bases, with 15 bases between. The CDR3 sequence: CASRREGTEKLFF. CDR3 DNA sequence: TGTGCCAGCCGGCGGGAGGGAACCGAAAAACTGTTTTTT.

The V gene is TRBV30, the J gene TRBJ1-1; D remains unclear. This CDR3 is built from 12 residues. Per germline, CDR1 GTSNPN and CDR2 SVGIG (reference sequence). V was trimmed by 0 bases and J by 4 bases, leaving 6 bases between them. CDR3 in amino acids: CAWSVVGTEAFF. CDR3 bases: TGTGCCTGGAGTGTAGTCGGCACTGAAGCTTTCTTT.

CDR3 coding DNA: TGTGCCAGCAGCCTCAAAGGGGGAGCGGGGGTCAATGAGCAGTTCTTC. Translated: CASSLKGGAGVNEQFF. The V call is TRBV7-2, the J call TRBJ2-1; 8 bases line up with TRBD2. Losses at the gene ends were 5 bases for V and 6 bases for J; bases not matched to a gene: 12. The CDR3 runs to 16 residues. Germline V gene lookup returns CDR1 SGHTA and CDR2 FQGNSA.

The gene calls are TRBV18 and TRBJ2-7, with TRBD1 as a possible D gene (5 bases). Germline values: CDR1 KGHSH, CDR2 LQKENI. V gave up 5 bases and J gave up 4 bases, with 9 bases separating them. The CDR3 extends over 12 amino acids. The CDR3 loop is CASSVQGYEQYF. CDR3 DNA sequence: TGTGCCAGCTCAGTGCAGGGATACGAGCAGTACTTC.

This rearrangement joins TRBV7-2 to TRBJ1-1; 9 bases are a match to TRBD1. Germline loops: CDR1 SGHTA, CDR2 FQGNSA. CDR3 length: 16 residues. V was clipped by 10 bases and J by 1 base; unmatched bases: 13. CDR3 sequence: CAIYWGQGVKNTEAFF. The CDR3 nucleotides are TGTGCCATCTACTGGGGACAGGGAGTTAAGAACACTGAAGCTTTCTTT.

A few counts support this clone. The V call is TRBV5-1, the J call TRBJ1-1, with 7 bases lining up with TRBD1. CDR3 length equals 13 residues. With 1 base clipped from V and 13 bases from J, the junction kept 10 bases outside the gene matches. Germline CDR1 SGHRS, CDR2 YFSETQ. The CDR3 nucleotides read TGCGCCAGCAGCTTGCGAATAGAAGGACAGGTTTTCTTT. Its protein product is CASSLRIEGQVFF.

The chain recombines TRBV5-8 with TRBJ2-7, with 7 bases identical to TRBD2. The CDR3 extends over 15 amino acids. The V gene end was trimmed by 2 bases and the J gene end by 1 base; junction bases not matched to a gene: 6. Germline-derived CDR1 and CDR2 are SGHTS and YDEGEE. CDR3 DNA sequence: TGTGCCAGCAGCTTTAAGGCGGGAGTATCCTACGAGCAGTACTTC. Residues: CASSFKAGVSYEQYF.

The chain combines TRBV28 with TRBJ1-1; D possibly corresponds to TRBD1 (5 bases). Germline CDR1 and CDR2: MDHEN and SYDVKM. V lost 5 bases to trimming and J lost 0 bases, with 10 bases between them. The CDR3 extends over 14 amino acids. CDR3: CASSPDTMNTEAFF. The CDR3 DNA is TGTGCCAGCAGTCCGGACACAATGAACACTGAAGCTTTCTTT. Looking up the rest from reference TRBV28 and TRBJ1-1 gives the full variable domain: DVKVTQSSRYLVKRTGEKVFLECVQDMDHENMFWYRQDPGLGLRLIYFSYDVKMKEKGDIPEGYSVSREKKERFSLILESASTNQTSMYLCASSPDTMNTEAFFGQGTRLTVV.

This chain links TRBV6-6 with TRBJ1-1; no definite D call. There are 13 residues in the CDR3. V was trimmed by 6 bases and J by 1 base, leaving 9 bases between them. Germline V lookup: CDR1 MNHNY, CDR2 SVGAGI (reference sequence). CDR3 protein: CASSPDSNTEAFF. In nucleotides, the CDR3 is TGTGCCAGCAGCCCTGACTCGAACACTGAAGCTTTCTTT.

The chain employs TRBV19 and TRBJ1-2; 10 bases fit TRBD1. V shed 2 bases, J shed 3 bases, and the junction held 3 bases outside the gene matches. This CDR3 is built from 15 residues. Germline assignment: CDR1 LNHDA and CDR2 SQIVND (reference sequence). CDR3 residues: CASSIPTGGHYGYTF. The CDR3 nucleotides are TGTGCCAGTAGTATACCGACAGGGGGCCACTATGGCTACACCTTC.

The J gene is TRBJ2-7, the V gene TRBV30; D call uncertain. This CDR3 has 11 amino acids. Germline CDR1 and CDR2: GTSNPN and SVGIG (reference sequence). The V end lost 2 bases, the J end lost 3 bases, and 5 bases lay between the germline ends. The CDR3 protein is CAWSPGYEQYF. For the CDR3, the DNA is TGTGCCTGGAGTCCCGGCTACGAGCAGTACTTC. The variable domain in full, with the rest retrieved from reference TRBV30 and TRBJ2-7, is SQTIHQWPATLVQPVGSPLSLECTVEGTSNPNLYWYRQAAGRGLQLLFYSVGIGQISSEVPQNLSASRPQDRQFILSSKKLLLSDSGFYLCAWSPGYEQYFGPGTRLTVT.

A single count supports this clone. V usage is TRBV6-5 and J usage is TRBJ2-7, with 11 bases fitting TRBD2. Trimming removed 4 bases from V and 2 bases from J; junction bases left unmatched: 1. From germline, CDR1 is MNHEY and CDR2 SVGAGI. The CDR3 contains 14 residues. CDR3 amino acids: CASSSSGGPYEQYF. CDR3 in DNA: TGTGCCAGCAGTTCTAGCGGGGGGCCCTACGAGCAGTACTTC.

This sequence joins TRBV28 and TRBJ1-3; D uncertain. Germline CDR1 MDHEN, CDR2 SYDVKM. This CDR3 region has 15 residues. V lost 0 bases and J lost 3, with 9 bases in between. The CDR3 is CASSLWEGLGNTIYF. CDR3 bases: TGTGCCAGCAGTTTATGGGAGGGCCTTGGAAACACCATATATTTT.

The V call is TRBV11-2, the J call TRBJ2-5; D might be TRBD2 (5 bases). The CDR3 is made up of 13 amino acids. Germline CDR1 is SGHAT and CDR2 is FQNNGV. Trimming cost V 5 bases and J 3 bases, with 10 bases left between them. The CDR3 region has the DNA TGTGCCAGCAGCCCCAGGCGGGAAGAGACCCAGTACTTC. Translation gives CASSPRREETQYF.

The chain links TRBV6-5 to TRBJ1-1; the D gene is possibly TRBD1 (6 bases). The CDR3 totals 13 residues. Looked up from germline, CDR1 is MNHEY and CDR2 is SVGAGI. The V end lost 8 bases, the J end lost 5 bases, and 15 bases lay between the germline ends. The CDR3 loop is CASGMTGRTEAFF. The CDR3, as DNA: TGTGCCAGCGGAATGACAGGAAGGACTGAAGCTTTCTTT.

Written as DNA, the CDR3 is TGCGCCAGCAACCTCCGGGGGCGGGAGGCCCGTTTTCCGTTCTTC. It encodes CASNLRGREARFPFF. This sequence joins TRBV23-1 and TRBJ2-1; TRBD2 agrees at 8 bases. TRBV23-1 is identified as an open reading frame with a role that is uncertain. V lost 7 bases and J lost 15; bases outside the gene matches: 20. The CDR3 has 15 amino acids.

This rearrangement joins TRBV5-1 to TRBJ2-5, with 10 bases lining up with TRBD2. Trimming at V came to 4 bases and at J to 2 bases, leaving 8 bases not matched to a gene. Germline-derived CDR1 and CDR2 are SGHRS and YFSETQ. CDR3 length: 16 amino acids. CDR3 coding DNA: TGCGCCAGCAGCCCAGGCCAACTAGCGGGACAAGAGACCCAGTACTTC. Residues: CASSPGQLAGQETQYF.